The present T cell receptor beta chain was sequenced within a study of T cell repertoires in ileal Crohn's disease. Documented time point: neoterminal ileum biopsy at postoperative endoscopy, about 6 months after surgery. Assay: immunoSEQ multiplex PCR; the TCRdb copy retains only in-frame clones and omits some. The sample shows 13,000 or so clones, roughly four fifths of them seen only once. The germline CDR1 and CDR2 sequences are KGHSH and LQKENI. V was cut by 3 bases and J by 7 bases, with 9 bases left in between. The CDR3 is 13 amino acids. The rearrangement joins TRBV18 to TRBJ1-4; D is perhaps TRBD1 (6 bases). The sequence came from an adult with Crohn's disease. Sequenced sample: ileal tissue. The CDR3 DNA follows: TGTGCCAGCTCACCGGGACATGGTGAAAAACTGTTTTTT. Translation: CASSPGHGEKLFF. Using reference TRBV18 and TRBJ1-4 for the parts outside the CDR3, the full variable domain is NAGVMQNPRHLVRRRGQEARLRCSPMKGHSHVYWYRQLPEEGLKFMVYLQKENIIDESGMPKERFSAEFPKEGPSILRIQQVVRGDSAAYFCASSPGHGEKLFFGSGTQLSVL.